The entry below gives a single T cell receptor beta chain sequence along with its context. This clonotype was seen many times. Its antigen is still unknown. Per-base quality was not reported, and no clone a single base away is much larger than it. This entry is derived from a study of CD8 T cells in ankylosing spondylitis (dated by TCRdb to about 2017). For the wider study: To find TCR variants linked to disease, the study profiled T cell receptor beta repertoires in ankylosing spondylitis patients and healthy donors. The full study cohort comprised some 27 ankylosing spondylitis patients and around 100 healthy donors. Samples of peripheral blood were taken, and for ankylosing spondylitis patients, synovial fluid was collected as well.

From cysteine to phenylalanine, the CDR3 is 15 amino acids long. The CDR3 DNA has 45 bases and is translated from base 1. Sequences SGDLS (CDR1) and YYNGEE (CDR2) are obtained from the germline V gene. V is pared back by 3 bases and J by 3 bases, with 15 bases lying between the germline termini. Instrument used: Illumina HiSeq 2500. Quantitative 5'-RACE with molecular barcodes was the method used to prepare the TCR beta libraries. The original pipeline was this. To identify disease-linked TCR variants, a new computational method was used, one built on a probabilistic model of VDJ rearrangement. TCRdb took the public reads, trimmed them with fastp at Q25, ran MiXCR for clone calling and kept in-frame beta chains. Each entry is one CDR3 protein sequence, shown with its most common DNA and genes. TCRdb's processing, not the authors', yielded these V and J calls. In all, the sample holds about 42,000 distinct CDR3 sequences, and 4% of those were seen once. Jointly, the top ten make up 4% of the sample.

The full study reports these points: A TCR beta motif made up of several highly homologous amino acid variants appeared to be characteristic of blood from ankylosing spondylitis patients. Some motif variants were previously reported in synovial fluid and blood of reactive arthritis patients, suggesting common disease-initiation mechanisms. The disease-linked clones were reported to be significantly enriched in matched synovial fluid samples from ankylosing spondylitis patients. The disease-linked clones showed a CD8+ phenotype and occurred at relatively low frequencies in peripheral blood.

This TCR was sampled from a female donor with ankylosing spondylitis or in good health (not recorded which). Here the chain combines TRBV9 and TRBJ1-1, with the D gene too uncertain to name. The sequenced sample was blood, either unsorted or a sorted T cell fraction (not recorded which). This receptor has the CDR3 CASSETPSAYTEAFF. The base sequence is TGTGCCAGCAGCGAGACCCCCTCGGCTTACACTGAAGCTTTCTTT. Supplemented by the reference TRBV9 and TRBJ1-1 proteins around the CDR3, the complete variable domain is DSGVTQTPKHLITATGQRVTLRCSPRSGDLSVYWYQQSLDQGLQFLIQYYNGEERAKGNILERFSAQQFPDLHSELNLSSLELGDSALYFCASSETPSAYTEAFFGQGTRLTVV.